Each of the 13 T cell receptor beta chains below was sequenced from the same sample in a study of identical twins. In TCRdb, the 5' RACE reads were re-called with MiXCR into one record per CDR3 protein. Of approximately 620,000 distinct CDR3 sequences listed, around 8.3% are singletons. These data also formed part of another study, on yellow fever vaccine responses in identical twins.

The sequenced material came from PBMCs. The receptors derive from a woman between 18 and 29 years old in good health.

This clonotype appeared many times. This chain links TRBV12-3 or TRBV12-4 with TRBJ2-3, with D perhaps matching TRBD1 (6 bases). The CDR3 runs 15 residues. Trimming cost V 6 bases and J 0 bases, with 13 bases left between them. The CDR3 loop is CASSQGTFSTDTQYF. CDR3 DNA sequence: TGTGCCAGCAGCCAAGGGACATTTAGCACAGATACGCAGTATTTT.

As DNA, the CDR3 is TGTGCCTGCCGGGACAGGGGAATCTTTTATGAGCAGTTCTTC. As protein: CACRDRGIFYEQFF. V gene TRBV30 combines with J gene TRBJ2-1; 10 bases agree with TRBD1. CDR3 length: 14 residues. Germline V gives CDR1 GTSNPN, CDR2 SVGIG (reference sequence). V lost 6 bases to trimming and J lost 8 bases; unmatched junction nucleotides: 10.

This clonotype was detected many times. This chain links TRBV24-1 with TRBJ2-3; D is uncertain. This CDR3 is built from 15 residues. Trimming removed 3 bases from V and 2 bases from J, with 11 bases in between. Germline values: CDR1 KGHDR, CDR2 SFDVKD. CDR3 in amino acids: CATSDILGPTDTQYF. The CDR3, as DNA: TGTGCCACCAGTGATATCCTAGGACCCACAGATACGCAGTATTTT.

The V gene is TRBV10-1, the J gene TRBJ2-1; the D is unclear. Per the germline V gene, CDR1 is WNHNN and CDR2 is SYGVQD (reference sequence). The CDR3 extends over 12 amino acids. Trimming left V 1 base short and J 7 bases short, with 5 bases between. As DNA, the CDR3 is TGCGCCAGCAGTGAGTACGGGAATGAGCAGTTCTTC. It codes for CASSEYGNEQFF.

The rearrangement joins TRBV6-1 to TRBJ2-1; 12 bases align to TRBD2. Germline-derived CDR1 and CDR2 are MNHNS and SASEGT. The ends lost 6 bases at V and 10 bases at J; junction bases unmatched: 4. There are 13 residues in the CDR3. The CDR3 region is CASRLGLAGEQFF. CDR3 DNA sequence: TGTGCCAGCAGACTTGGACTAGCGGGAGAGCAGTTCTTC.

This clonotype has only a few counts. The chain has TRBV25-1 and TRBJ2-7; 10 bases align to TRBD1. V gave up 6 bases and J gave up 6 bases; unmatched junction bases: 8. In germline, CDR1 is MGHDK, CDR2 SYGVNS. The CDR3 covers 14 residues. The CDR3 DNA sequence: TGTGCCAGCAGGAGCGGGACAGGGGTTCGCGAGCAGTACTTC. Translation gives CASRSGTGVREQYF.

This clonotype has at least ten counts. CDR3 sequence (DNA): TGTGCCAGCAGCCCGGGACAGGGAATCTACGAGCAGTACTTC. Amino acids: CASSPGQGIYEQYF. The chain joins TRBV12-3 or TRBV12-4 to TRBJ2-7, with TRBD1 matching over 9 bases. The CDR3 runs to 14 residues. V was clipped by 6 bases and J by 3 bases; unmatched bases: 6.

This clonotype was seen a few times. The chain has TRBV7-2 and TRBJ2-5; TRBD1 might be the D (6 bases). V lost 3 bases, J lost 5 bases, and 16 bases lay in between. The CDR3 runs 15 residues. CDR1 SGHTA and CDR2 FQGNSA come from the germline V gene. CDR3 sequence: CASSFPRGLGETQYF. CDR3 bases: TGTGCCAGCAGCTTCCCCAGGGGCTTAGGCGAGACCCAGTACTTC.

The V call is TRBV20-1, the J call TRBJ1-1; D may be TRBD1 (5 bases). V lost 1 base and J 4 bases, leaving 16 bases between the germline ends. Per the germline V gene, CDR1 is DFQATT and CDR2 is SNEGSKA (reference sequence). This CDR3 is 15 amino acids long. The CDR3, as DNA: TGCAGTGCTAGAGGGCTGACAGCGTGGGGCACTGAAGCTTTCTTT. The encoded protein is CSARGLTAWGTEAFF.

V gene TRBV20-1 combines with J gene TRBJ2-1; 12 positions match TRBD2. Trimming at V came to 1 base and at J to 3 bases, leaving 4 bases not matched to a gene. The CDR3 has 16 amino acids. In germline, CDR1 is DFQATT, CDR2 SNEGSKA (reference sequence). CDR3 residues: CSARVRTSGNYNEQFF. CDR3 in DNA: TGCAGTGCTAGAGTTCGGACTAGCGGGAACTACAATGAGCAGTTCTTC.

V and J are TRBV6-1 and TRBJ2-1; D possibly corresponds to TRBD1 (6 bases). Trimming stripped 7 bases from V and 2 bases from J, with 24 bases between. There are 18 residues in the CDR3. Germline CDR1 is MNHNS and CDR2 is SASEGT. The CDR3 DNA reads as TGTGCCAGCACTGGACCCTTTTCAGGGGAAGGTGCCTACAATGAGCAGTTCTTC. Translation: CASTGPFSGEGAYNEQFF.

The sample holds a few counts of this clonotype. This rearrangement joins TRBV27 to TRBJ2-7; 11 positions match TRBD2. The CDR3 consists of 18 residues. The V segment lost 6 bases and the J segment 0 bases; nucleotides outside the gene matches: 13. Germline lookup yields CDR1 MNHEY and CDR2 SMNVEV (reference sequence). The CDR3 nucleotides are TGTGCCAGCAGCCGCTACGGGCTAGCGGGGGGAACCTCCTACGAGCAGTACTTC. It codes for CASSRYGLAGGTSYEQYF.

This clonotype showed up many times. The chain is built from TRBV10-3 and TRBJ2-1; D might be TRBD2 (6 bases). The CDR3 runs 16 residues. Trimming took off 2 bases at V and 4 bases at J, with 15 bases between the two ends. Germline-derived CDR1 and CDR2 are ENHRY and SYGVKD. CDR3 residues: CAISEAGRLGYNEQFF. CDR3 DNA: TGTGCCATCAGTGAGGCTGGGAGACTAGGGTACAATGAGCAGTTCTTC.